This T cell receptor beta chain stems from a study of CD8+CD57+ T cells in acquired aplastic anemia. It was genomic DNA that served as the template for profiling TCR beta VDJ and CDR3. Each CDR3 protein gets one entry after TCRdb re-called the reads with MiXCR. This table has some 220,000 distinct CDR3 sequences, roughly 35% appearing once. This CDR3 region has 14 residues. Germline CDR1 reads SGHKS; CDR2 reads YYEKEE (reference sequence). As regards this clonotype: A junction boundary mismatches the germline segment, possibly from a read error.

V usage is TRBV5-5 and J usage is TRBJ2-3, with 8 bases fitting TRBD2. The receptor was isolated from a human donor in good health, serving as a control. Sequenced material: sorted CD4+, CD8+, or CD8+CD57+ T cells (not recorded which) from PBMCs. CDR3 coding DNA: TGCGCCAGCAGCACAGGGACTAGGGAAAATGAGCAGTATTTT. This encodes CASSTGTRENEQYF. The variable domain in full, with the rest retrieved from reference TRBV5-5 and TRBJ2-3, is DAGVTQSPTHLIKTRGQQVTLRCSPISGHKSVSWYQQVLGQGPQFIFQYYEKEERGRGNFPDRFSARQFPNYSSELNVNALLLGDSALYLCASSTGTRENEQYFGPGTRLTVL.